A selection of T cell receptor beta chains follows, all from one sample in a study of cytomegalovirus exposure and HLA in healthy donors. The method was immunoSEQ multiplex PCR; TCRdb's version includes in-frame clones alone and lacks a portion of them. This table holds approximately 100,000 clones, 55% to 65% found once. Sequenced material: PBMCs. Source of these receptors: a man younger than 40 in good health and CMV-seropositive. CDR3s include the opening cysteine and the closing phenylalanine or tryptophan. Each record gives: V gene, D gene, J gene, clone size, CDR3 protein, CDR3 DNA. A D gene is named only where the DNA matches it firmly. Clone size appears in some rows only: once, few, many, or a class for an expanded clone.

V: TRBV7-9
D: TRBD2
J: TRBJ2-3
size: NA
CDR3: CASSLPTSNTDTQYF
DNA: TGTGCCAGCAGCTTACCGACTAGCAATACAGATACGCAGTATTTT

V: TRBV5-4
D: TRBD2
J: TRBJ2-5
size: NA
CDR3: CASSLALRGGLGETQYF
DNA: TGTGCCAGCAGCTTGGCCCTTCGGGGGGGCCTGGGTGAGACCCAGTACTTC

V: TRBV25-1
D: NA
J: TRBJ2-7
size: once
CDR3: CASSESGTQRGSYEQYF
DNA: TGTGCCAGCAGTGAGTCCGGCACCCAAAGGGGCTCCTACGAGCAGTACTTC

V: TRBV5-1
D: TRBD1
J: TRBJ2-1
size: NA
CDR3: CASSLGQGAWNEQFF
DNA: TGCGCCAGCAGCTTGGGGCAGGGGGCCTGGAATGAGCAGTTCTTC

V: TRBV14
D: NA
J: TRBJ2-3
size: once
CDR3: CASSQGTTSTDTQYF
DNA: TGTGCCAGCAGCCAAGGGACTACCTCCACAGATACGCAGTATTTT

V: TRBV15
D: NA
J: TRBJ2-5
size: few
CDR3: CATSRVRETQYF
DNA: TGTGCCACCAGCAGAGTCCGGGAGACCCAGTACTTC

V: TRBV7-2
D: TRBD1
J: TRBJ1-4
size: NA
CDR3: CASSLDGTAHEKLFF
DNA: TGTGCCAGCAGCTTAGATGGGACAGCTCATGAAAAACTGTTTTTT

V: TRBV5-6
D: NA
J: TRBJ1-3
size: NA
CDR3: CASSLNPQNSGNTIYF
DNA: TGTGCCAGCAGCTTAAACCCACAGAACTCTGGAAACACCATATATTTT

V: TRBV20-1
D: NA
J: TRBJ1-2
size: NA
CDR3: CSARDNGYTF
DNA: TGCAGTGCTAGAGATAATGGCTACACCTTC

V: TRBV7-9
D: NA
J: TRBJ2-1
size: NA
CDR3: CASSLQAREQFF
DNA: TGTGCCAGCAGCTTGCAAGCGCGTGAGCAGTTCTTC

V: TRBV30
D: TRBD1
J: TRBJ2-7
size: few
CDR3: CAYRTGKISYEQYF
DNA: TGTGCCTATCGGACAGGGAAAATCTCCTACGAGCAGTACTTC

V: TRBV30
D: TRBD2
J: TRBJ2-5
size: NA
CDR3: CAWTEGLAGISETQYF
DNA: TGTGCCTGGACTGAGGGGCTAGCGGGGATTAGCGAGACCCAGTACTTC

V: TRBV19
D: TRBD1
J: TRBJ1-2
size: NA
CDR3: CASSRGTAYGYTF
DNA: TGTGCCAGTAGTAGGGGGACAGCCTATGGCTACACCTTC

V: TRBV11-3
D: NA
J: TRBJ1-1
size: NA
CDR3: CASSFEVGRGEAFF
DNA: TGTGCCAGCAGCTTTGAAGTCGGACGGGGTGAAGCTTTCTTT

V: TRBV7-9
D: NA
J: TRBJ2-7
size: NA
CDR3: CASSLMAGDEQYF
DNA: TGTGCCAGCAGCCTGATGGCAGGGGACGAGCAGTACTTC

V: TRBV7-3
D: NA
J: TRBJ1-1
size: NA
CDR3: CASSLRPPGDTEAFF
DNA: TGTGCCAGCAGCTTAAGGCCTCCCGGGGACACTGAAGCTTTCTTT

V: TRBV4-1
D: TRBD2
J: TRBJ2-3
size: NA
CDR3: CASSRLAGTDTQYF
DNA: TGCGCCAGCAGCCGACTAGCTGGGACAGATACGCAGTATTTT

V: TRBV7-2
D: TRBD2
J: TRBJ2-1
size: NA
CDR3: CASSLPAGGRNEQFF
DNA: TGTGCCAGCAGCTTACCAGCGGGGGGGCGCAATGAGCAGTTCTTC

V: TRBV7-2
D: TRBD1
J: TRBJ2-7
size: NA
CDR3: CASSLSRGHYEQYF
DNA: TGTGCCAGCAGCTTAAGCAGGGGGCACTACGAGCAGTACTTC

V: TRBV5-1
D: NA
J: TRBJ1-1
size: once
CDR3: CASTLSGMNTEAFF
DNA: TGCGCCAGCACGCTGTCAGGGATGAACACTGAAGCTTTCTTT

V: TRBV7-9
D: TRBD2
J: TRBJ2-3
size: NA
CDR3: CASSPLGGSDTQYF
DNA: TGTGCCAGCAGCCCCCTGGGGGGGTCAGATACGCAGTATTTT

V: TRBV7-9
D: NA
J: TRBJ1-5
size: few
CDR3: CASSLEGVNQPQHF
DNA: TGTGCCAGCAGCTTAGAGGGGGTCAATCAGCCCCAGCATTTT

V: TRBV6-5
D: TRBD2
J: TRBJ2-7
size: NA
CDR3: CASSHPPGGVLEQYF
DNA: TGTGCCAGCAGTCACCCCCCGGGGGGGGTGCTCGAGCAGTACTTC

V: TRBV15
D: TRBD2
J: TRBJ2-5
size: NA
CDR3: CATSRDPGGGEETQYF
DNA: TGTGCCACCAGCAGAGATCCGGGGGGTGGGGAAGAGACCCAGTACTTC

V: TRBV9
D: TRBD2
J: TRBJ2-2
size: NA
CDR3: CASSASGGPGELFF
DNA: TGTGCCAGCAGCGCTAGCGGGGGGCCCGGGGAGCTGTTTTTT

V: TRBV2
D: TRBD2
J: TRBJ2-1
size: NA
CDR3: CASSEASGGATGEQFF
DNA: TGTGCCAGCAGTGAAGCTAGCGGGGGTGCCACGGGTGAGCAGTTCTTC

V: TRBV5-6
D: NA
J: TRBJ2-3
size: NA
CDR3: CASSFRERGIGDTQYF
DNA: TGTGCCAGCAGCTTTCGGGAGCGAGGGATTGGGGATACGCAGTATTTT

V: TRBV7-9
D: NA
J: TRBJ2-3
size: few
CDR3: CASSLAGGDTQYF
DNA: TGTGCCAGCAGCTTAGCCGGGGGAGATACGCAGTATTTT

V: TRBV2
D: NA
J: TRBJ2-5
size: NA
CDR3: CASSARSQETQYF
DNA: TGTGCCAGCAGCGCGCGGAGTCAAGAGACCCAGTACTTC

V: TRBV13
D: TRBD1
J: TRBJ1-4
size: few
CDR3: CASSPQGVDEKLFF
DNA: TGTGCCAGCAGCCCGCAGGGGGTGGATGAAAAACTGTTTTTT

V: TRBV5-6
D: NA
J: TRBJ2-3
size: NA
CDR3: CASSLAGGRDTQYF
DNA: TGTGCCAGCAGCTTGGCCGGGGGTCGTGATACGCAGTATTTT

V: TRBV11-2
D: NA
J: TRBJ1-2
size: NA
CDR3: CASSLDYINYGYTF
DNA: TGTGCCAGCAGCTTAGATTACATCAACTATGGCTACACCTTC

V: TRBV9
D: NA
J: TRBJ2-7
size: NA
CDR3: CASSVGDGSSYEQYF
DNA: TGTGCCAGCAGCGTAGGAGATGGGAGCTCCTACGAGCAGTACTTC